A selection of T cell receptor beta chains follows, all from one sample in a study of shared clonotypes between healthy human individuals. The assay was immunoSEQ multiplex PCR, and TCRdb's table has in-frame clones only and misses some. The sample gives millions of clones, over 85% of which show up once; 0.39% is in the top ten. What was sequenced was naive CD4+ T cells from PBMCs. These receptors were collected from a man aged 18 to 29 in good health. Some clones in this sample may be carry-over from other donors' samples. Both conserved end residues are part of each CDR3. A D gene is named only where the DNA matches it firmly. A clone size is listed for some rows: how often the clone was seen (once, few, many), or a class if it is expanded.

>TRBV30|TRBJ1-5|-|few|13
CAWSVLGEQPQHF
TGTGCCTGGAGTGTACTGGGGGAGCAGCCCCAGCATTTT
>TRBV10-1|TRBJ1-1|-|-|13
CASQQGIDTEAFF
TGCGCCAGCCAACAGGGTATCGACACTGAAGCTTTCTTT
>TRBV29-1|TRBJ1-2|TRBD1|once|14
CSVLRQGANYGYTF
TGCAGCGTTTTAAGACAGGGGGCCAACTATGGCTACACCTTC
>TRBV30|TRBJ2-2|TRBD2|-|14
CAWSSGRATGELFF
TGTGCCTGGAGTAGCGGGAGGGCCACCGGGGAGCTGTTTTTT
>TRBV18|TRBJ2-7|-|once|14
CASSPLGRSYEQYF
TGTGCCAGCTCACCACTGGGCAGATCCTACGAGCAGTACTTC
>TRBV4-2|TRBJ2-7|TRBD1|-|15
CASSRDRGQSYEQYF
TGTGCCAGCAGCCGGGACAGGGGGCAATCCTACGAGCAGTACTTC
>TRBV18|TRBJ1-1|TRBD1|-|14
CASSPVAGGTEAFF
TGTGCCAGCTCACCGGTGGCAGGGGGAACTGAAGCTTTCTTT
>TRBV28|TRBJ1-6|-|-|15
CASSLWGSENSPLHF
TGTGCCAGCAGTTTATGGGGGTCGGAGAATTCACCCCTCCACTTT
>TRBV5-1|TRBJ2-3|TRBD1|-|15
CASSLGQGATDTQYF
TGCGCCAGCAGCCTAGGACAGGGGGCGACAGATACGCAGTATTTT
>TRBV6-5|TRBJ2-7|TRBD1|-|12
CASSQTGGGQYF
TGTGCCAGCAGCCAGACAGGGGGAGGGCAGTACTTC
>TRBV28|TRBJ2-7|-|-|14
CASTPGLTVYEQYF
TGTGCCAGCACTCCGGGACTGACAGTCTACGAGCAGTACTTC
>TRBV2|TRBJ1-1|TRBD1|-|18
CASSYRGGSPLSNTEAFF
TGTGCCAGCAGTTACAGGGGGGGATCTCCGCTATCAAACACTGAAGCTTTCTTT
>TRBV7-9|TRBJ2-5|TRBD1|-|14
CASSYATGKETQYF
TGTGCCAGCAGCTATGCGACAGGGAAAGAGACCCAGTACTTC
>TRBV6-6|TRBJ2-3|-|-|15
CASSYSREGWDTQYF
TGTGCCAGCAGTTACTCGAGAGAGGGTTGGGATACGCAGTATTTT
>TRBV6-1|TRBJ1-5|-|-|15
CASSEGGPSNQPQHF
TGTGCCAGCAGTGAAGGGGGCCCTAGCAATCAGCCCCAGCATTTT
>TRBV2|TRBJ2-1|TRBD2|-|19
CASRGVVVAGGLSTNEQFF
TGTGCCAGCAGGGGCGTTGTTGTAGCGGGAGGTCTATCCACTAATGAGCAGTTCTTC
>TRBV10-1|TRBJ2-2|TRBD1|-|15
CASSEDRGLTGELFF
TGCGCCAGCAGTGAGGACAGGGGGCTTACCGGGGAGCTGTTTTTT
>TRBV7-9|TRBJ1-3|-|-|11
CASSLGNTIYF
TGTGCCAGCAGCCTTGGAAACACCATATATTTT
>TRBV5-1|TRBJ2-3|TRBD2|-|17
CASSPRRTSGSTDTQYF
TGCGCCAGCAGCCCACGCAGGACTAGCGGGAGTACAGATACGCAGTATTTT
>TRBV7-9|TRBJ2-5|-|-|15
CASSLPRLTKETQYF
TGTGCCAGCAGCTTACCTCGACTAACAAAAGAGACCCAGTACTTC
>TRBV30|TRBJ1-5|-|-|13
CAWSTRGNQPQHF
TGTGCCTGGAGTACCAGGGGCAATCAGCCCCAGCATTTT
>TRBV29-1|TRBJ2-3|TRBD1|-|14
CSLRTGLSTDTQYF
TGCAGCTTACGGACAGGGCTGAGCACAGATACGCAGTATTTT
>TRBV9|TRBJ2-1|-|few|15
CASSITGDSYNEQFF
TGTGCCAGCAGCATAACGGGGGATTCCTACAATGAGCAGTTCTTC
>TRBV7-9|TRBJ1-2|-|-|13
CASSLDTDYGYTF
TGTGCCAGCAGCTTAGACACTGATTATGGCTACACCTTC
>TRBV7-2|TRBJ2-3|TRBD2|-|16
CASSRRRAGSTDTQYF
TGTGCCAGCAGCCGTCGTCGAGCGGGAAGCACAGATACGCAGTATTTT
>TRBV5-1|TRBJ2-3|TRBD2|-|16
CASSLVAGVPTDTQYF
TGCGCCAGCAGCTTGGTAGCGGGAGTACCAACAGATACGCAGTATTTT
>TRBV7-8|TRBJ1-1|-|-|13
CASSLSMNTEAFF
TGTGCCAGCAGCCTGTCCATGAACACTGAAGCTTTCTTT
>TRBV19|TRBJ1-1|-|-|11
CASIDRIEAFF
TGTGCCAGCATTGACAGGATTGAAGCTTTCTTT
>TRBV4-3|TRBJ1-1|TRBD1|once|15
CASSQLNRGNTEAFF
TGCGCCAGCAGCCAACTTAACAGGGGGAACACTGAAGCTTTCTTT
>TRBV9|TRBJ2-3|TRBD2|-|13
CASSPRTSGGENF
TGTGCCAGCAGCCCCCGGACTAGCGGGGGGGAAAATTTT
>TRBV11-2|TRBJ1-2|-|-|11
CASSLGYGYTF
TGTGCCAGCAGCTTAGGTTATGGCTACACCTTC
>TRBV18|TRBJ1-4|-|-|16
CASSPLAAATNEKLFF
TGTGCCAGCTCACCACTAGCAGCCGCAACTAATGAAAAACTGTTTTTT
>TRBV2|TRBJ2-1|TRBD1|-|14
CASSAGQGNLGQFF
TGTGCCAGCAGTGCGGGACAGGGGAATTTGGGGCAGTTCTTC
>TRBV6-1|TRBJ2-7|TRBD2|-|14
CALERGGLIYEQYF
TGTGCCCTTGAACGGGGGGGGCTGATCTACGAGCAGTACTTC
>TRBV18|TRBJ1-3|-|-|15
CASSPSLSSGNTIYF
TGTGCCAGCTCGCCCTCTCTTAGCTCTGGAAACACCATATATTTT
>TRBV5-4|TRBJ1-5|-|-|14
CASSLRGSNQPQHF
TGTGCCAGCAGCTTGCGCGGTAGCAATCAGCCCCAGCATTTT
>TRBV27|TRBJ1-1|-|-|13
CASSPLPGTEAFF
TGTGCCAGCAGTCCCCTCCCAGGCACTGAAGCTTTCTTT
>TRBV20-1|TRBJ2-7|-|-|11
CSATPRTEQYF
TGCAGTGCTACCCCGAGGACCGAGCAGTACTTC
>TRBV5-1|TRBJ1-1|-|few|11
CASSDNTEAFF
TGCGCCAGCAGCGATAACACTGAAGCTTTCTTT
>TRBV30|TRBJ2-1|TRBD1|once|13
CAWSRDRGNEQFF
TGTGCCTGGAGTCGGGACAGGGGAAATGAGCAGTTCTTC
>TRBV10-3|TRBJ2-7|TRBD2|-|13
CAISPRGAYEQYF
TGTGCCATCAGTCCGCGGGGGGCCTACGAGCAGTACTTC
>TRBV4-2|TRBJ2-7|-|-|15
CASSQRLRTTYEQYF
TGTGCCAGCAGCCAAAGGTTGCGGACCACCTACGAGCAGTACTTC
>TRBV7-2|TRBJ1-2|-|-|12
CASSFFGNGYTF
TGTGCCAGCAGCTTCTTCGGGAACGGCTACACCTTC
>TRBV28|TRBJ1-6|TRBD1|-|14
CASRGQGAFSPLHF
TGTGCCAGCAGGGGACAGGGGGCGTTTTCACCCCTCCACTTT
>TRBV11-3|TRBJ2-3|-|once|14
CASSSASATDTQYF
TGTGCCAGCAGCTCCGCTAGCGCCACAGATACGCAGTATTTT
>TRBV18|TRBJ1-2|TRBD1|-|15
CASSPRGGENYGYTF
TGTGCCAGCTCACCAAGAGGGGGCGAGAACTATGGCTACACCTTC
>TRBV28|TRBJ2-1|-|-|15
CASTRGPSNVNEQFF
TGTGCCAGCACCAGGGGACCGTCCAACGTCAATGAGCAGTTCTTC
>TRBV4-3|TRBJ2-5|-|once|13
CASSQHAIGEQYF
TGCGCCAGCAGCCAACACGCTATTGGTGAGCAGTACTTC
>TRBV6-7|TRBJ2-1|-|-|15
CASSKLASSYNEQFF
TGTGCCAGCAGCAAACTTGCGAGCTCCTACAATGAGCAGTTCTTC
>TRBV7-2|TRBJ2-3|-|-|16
CASSLGGGLSTDTQYF
TGTGCCAGCAGCTTGGGGGGCGGCCTTAGCACAGATACGCAGTATTTT
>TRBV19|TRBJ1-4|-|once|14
CASSPQGYNEKLFF
TGTGCCAGTAGTCCACAGGGTTATAATGAAAAACTGTTTTTT
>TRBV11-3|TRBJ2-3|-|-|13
CASSSTGTDTQYF
TGTGCCAGCAGCTCGACAGGCACAGATACGCAGTATTTT
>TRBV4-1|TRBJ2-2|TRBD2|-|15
CASSPQSGVNGELFF
TGCGCCAGCAGCCCACAAAGCGGGGTAAACGGGGAGCTGTTTTTT
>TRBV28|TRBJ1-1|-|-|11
CASAKETTAFF
TGTGCCAGCGCGAAAGAGACGACAGCTTTCTTT
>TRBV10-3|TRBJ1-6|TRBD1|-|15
CAISPGTANNSPLHF
TGTGCCATCAGTCCCGGGACAGCGAATAATTCACCCCTCCACTTT
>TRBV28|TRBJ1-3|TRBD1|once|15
CASSRTDRAGNTIYF
TGTGCCAGCAGTAGAACGGACAGGGCTGGAAACACCATATATTTT
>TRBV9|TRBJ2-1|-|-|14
CASSLRTAYNEQFF
TGTGCCAGCAGCCTCAGGACGGCCTACAATGAGCAGTTCTTC
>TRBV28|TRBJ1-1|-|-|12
CASNSGATEAFF
TGTGCCAGTAATAGTGGGGCGACTGAAGCTTTCTTT
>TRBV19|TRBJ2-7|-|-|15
CASSGFGTQTYEQYF
TGTGCCAGTAGTGGGTTTGGGACGCAAACCTACGAGCAGTACTTC
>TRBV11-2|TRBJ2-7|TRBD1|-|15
CASSFLRDRHYEQYF
TGTGCCAGCAGCTTCCTACGGGACAGGCACTACGAGCAGTACTTC